The 17 T cell receptor beta chains given below trace back to one sample, sequenced in a study of blood T cell repertoires in COVID-19. Only in-frame clones appear in the TCRdb table, and some are missing; sequencing was by immunoSEQ multiplex PCR. The sample lists 130,000 to 150,000 clones; about nine tenths were seen once. Sequenced sample: peripheral blood. The receptors were sampled from a human donor in a cohort sampled during active COVID-19.

This clone was recorded only once. This chain joins TRBV4-3 and TRBJ2-1; possible D gene TRBD2, 6 bases. The V and J ends lost 1 base and 4 bases respectively, with 11 bases between them. The CDR3 runs 15 residues. Germline V CDR1 and CDR2: LGHNA, YSLEER. CDR3: CASSQALALYNEQFF. The CDR3, as DNA: TGCGCCAGCAGCCAAGCTCTAGCGCTATACAATGAGCAGTTCTTC.

The chain employs TRBV6-1 and TRBJ1-1, with D uncertain. V was clipped by 0 bases and J by 10 bases, with 15 bases between them. CDR1 is MNHNS, CDR2 SASEGT, per germline. CDR3 length equals 14 residues. The CDR3 protein is CASSEASGEGGAFF. CDR3 coding DNA: TGTGCCAGCAGTGAAGCTAGTGGGGAGGGAGGAGCTTTCTTT.

The chain's CDR3 is CASSFGELGEKLFF. In DNA, the CDR3 is TGTGCCAGCAGCTTTGGGGAGTTGGGTGAAAAACTGTTTTTT. The chain recombines TRBV11-2 with TRBJ1-4; D is ambiguous. Trimming removed 3 bases from V and 7 bases from J, with 12 bases in between. The germline gives CDR1 SGHAT, CDR2 FQNNGV. The CDR3 extends over 14 amino acids.

J is TRBJ2-1 and V is TRBV24-1; no definite D call. The CDR3 covers 13 residues. The V end lost 4 bases, the J end lost 4 bases, and 7 bases lay between the germline ends. Germline CDR1 and CDR2: KGHDR and SFDVKD. In nucleotides, the CDR3 is TGTGCCACCAGTGACCCTAGTTACAATGAGCAGTTCTTC. Encoded protein: CATSDPSYNEQFF.

This rearrangement joins TRBV7-3 to TRBJ2-1; 13 nucleotides agree with TRBD2. CDR1 and CDR2 from the germline V gene are SGHTA and FQGTGA. The V gene end was trimmed by 4 bases and the J gene end by 6 bases; junction bases not matched to a gene: 9. The CDR3 is made up of 17 amino acids. The CDR3: CASSSGTSGVVGNEQFF. The CDR3 coding sequence is TGTGCCAGCAGCTCAGGGACTAGCGGGGTGGTCGGCAATGAGCAGTTCTTC.

This clone showed up just once. The chain is built from TRBV29-1 and TRBJ2-1; D not resolved. This CDR3 contains 13 residues. Deletions cut 6 bases from V and 3 bases from J, with 12 bases between. Per the germline V gene, CDR1 is SQVTM and CDR2 is ANQGSEA. The CDR3 loop is CSVPHSYYNEQFF. The CDR3 region has the DNA TGCAGCGTCCCTCATAGCTACTACAATGAGCAGTTCTTC.

The chain joins TRBV7-2 to TRBJ2-7, with 8 bases fitting TRBD1. The CDR3 loop spans 17 amino acids. Trimming cost V 1 base and J 2 bases; bases outside gene matches: 10. The germline CDR1 and CDR2 sequences are SGHTA and FQGNSA. CDR3 amino acids: CASSLVTTGGKAYEQYF. The CDR3 DNA sequence: TGTGCCAGCAGCTTAGTTACCACAGGGGGGAAGGCCTACGAGCAGTACTTC. The variable domain in full, with the rest retrieved from reference TRBV7-2 and TRBJ2-7, is GAGVSQSPSNKVTEKGKDVELRCDPISGHTALYWYRQSLGQGLEFLIYFQGNSAPDKSGLPSDRFSAERTGGSVSTLTIQRTQQEDSAVYLCASSLVTTGGKAYEQYFGPGTRLTVT.

The V and J genes are TRBV29-1 and TRBJ2-5; 8 bases match TRBD2. In germline, CDR1 is SQVTM, CDR2 ANQGSEA. Unmatched junction bases numbered 7, after V lost 7 bases and J lost 3 bases. This CDR3 contains 13 residues. The DNA for the CDR3 is TGCAGCGCCAAAGGAGCGGGGGAAGAGACCCAGTACTTC. Protein sequence: CSAKGAGEETQYF.

This clone has just one count. V and J are TRBV19 and TRBJ2-3, with a tentative D call TRBD2 (6 bases). CDR3 length: 15 amino acids. Germline lookup yields CDR1 LNHDA and CDR2 SQIVND (reference sequence). Trimming removed 1 base from V and 0 bases from J, with 8 bases in between. This chain's CDR3 is CASSIGRVSTDTQYF. The CDR3 coding sequence is TGTGCCAGTAGTATAGGGAGGGTAAGCACAGATACGCAGTATTTT.

The genes are TRBV28 and TRBJ1-5, with a tentative D call TRBD1 (5 bases). V was clipped by 3 bases and J by 3 bases, with 9 bases between them. Per germline, CDR1 MDHEN and CDR2 SYDVKM. This CDR3 contains 14 residues. DNA of the CDR3: TGTGCCAGCAGTTTGTCCAGGGCCAATCAGCCCCAGCATTTT. Protein sequence: CASSLSRANQPQHF.

The chain has TRBV27 and TRBJ2-3, with D maybe TRBD1 (5 bases). CDR3 length equals 14 residues. Germline V gene lookup returns CDR1 MNHEY and CDR2 SMNVEV (reference sequence). V lost 1 base to trimming and J lost 1 base, with 6 bases between them. The CDR3 nucleotides read TGTGCCAGCAGTTTATTGACAGGCACAGATACGCAGTATTTT. It translates to CASSLLTGTDTQYF.

The V and J genes are TRBV5-1 and TRBJ1-1, with TRBD1 matching 8 bases. V was clipped by 4 bases and J by 2 bases; unmatched bases: 4. Germline lookup yields CDR1 SGHRS and CDR2 YFSETQ. The CDR3 is 14 residues long. The CDR3 bases are TGCGCCAGCAGCAAGGGACAGGCTAACACTGAAGCTTTCTTT. As protein: CASSKGQANTEAFF.

The V call is TRBV4-1, the J call TRBJ2-7, with 8 bases that match TRBD1. Germline values: CDR1 MGHRA, CDR2 YSYEKL. CDR3 length equals 15 residues. The trim removed 3 bases at V and 5 bases at J, leaving 9 bases unmatched. The CDR3 sequence: CASSQIGTGRNEQYF. CDR3 nucleotides: TGCGCCAGCAGCCAGATAGGGACAGGACGCAACGAGCAGTACTTC.

V is TRBV30 and J is TRBJ2-7; 7 bases line up with TRBD1. Germline assignment: CDR1 GTSNPN and CDR2 SVGIG (reference sequence). The CDR3 loop spans 16 amino acids. The ends lost 2 bases at V and 0 bases at J; junction bases unmatched: 10. DNA for the CDR3: TGTGCCTGGAGTTTTTCCGGGACAGTGAGCTCCTACGAGCAGTACTTC. It codes for CAWSFSGTVSSYEQYF.

The chain employs TRBV19 and TRBJ2-1; 8 bases align to TRBD2. The junction had 14 bases not matched to a gene; V was cut back by 3 bases and J by 7 bases. CDR3 size: 17 residues. The germline gives CDR1 LNHDA, CDR2 SQIVND (reference sequence). The CDR3 is CASSITSITGTRNEQFF. Here the CDR3 DNA reads TGTGCCAGTAGTATTACCTCGATTACCGGGACTAGGAATGAGCAGTTCTTC.

The rearrangement joins TRBV5-4 to TRBJ2-6; 10 bases agree with TRBD1. CDR1 is SGHNT and CDR2 is YYREEE in the germline V gene (reference sequence). The CDR3 has 19 amino acids. J lost 4 bases, V lost 3 bases, and 13 bases had no gene match. Here the CDR3 reads CASSSRQGAPIPGANVLTF. The CDR3 DNA follows: TGTGCCAGCAGCTCCCGACAGGGGGCGCCCATTCCAGGGGCCAACGTCCTGACTTTC.

A single count supports this clone. The chain uses TRBV28 and TRBJ2-4; D unclear. Germline loops: CDR1 MDHEN, CDR2 SYDVKM. CDR3 length: 13 residues. Trimming cost V 3 bases and J 8 bases, with 11 bases left between them. CDR3 DNA: TGTGCCAGCAGTTTCCCACCTGAGGACATTCAGTACTTC. It yields the protein CASSFPPEDIQYF.